This T cell receptor (beta chain) was found in a study of sequential checkpoint blockade in melanoma. The CDR3 has 16 amino acids. Trimming stripped 0 bases from V and 6 bases from J, with 16 bases between. Germline V gene lookup returns CDR1 SGDLS and CDR2 YYNGEE. TCRdb's table, derived via immunoSEQ multiplex PCR, lists solely in-frame clones and lacks some. The top ten hold around 10% of the sample, which has some 21,000 clones, more than 75% seen once. As for treatment: randomized to nivolumab then ipilimumab (arm A) or the reverse (arm B). PBMC sorting kept live CD3+CD8+ cells without CD19 or CD56.

V is TRBV9 and J is TRBJ2-1; weak D call: TRBD2 (6 bases). This specimen was CD8+ T cells sorted from blood (inferred from file names), taken from a patient given nivolumab and ipilimumab in sequence. This clonotype was obtained from a human donor with melanoma. In DNA, the CDR3 is TGTGCCAGCAGCGTAGCAGTTCGGGGGATTGGCAATGAGCAGTTCTTC. The encoded protein is CASSVAVRGIGNEQFF.